Below are 27 T cell receptor beta chains sequenced from a single sample in a study of T cell changes during pregnancy in multiple sclerosis. The protocol was immunoSEQ multiplex PCR, while the TCRdb copy is restricted to in-frame clones and leaves out a portion. This sample carries 75,000 to 80,000 clones, approximately 90% of them seen once, and the ten largest clones take under 2.5%. Here the sequenced sample was peripheral blood, taken before pregnancy. The receptors here all came from a female donor with multiple sclerosis, enrolled in a pregnancy study.

V is TRBV28 and J is TRBJ2-5, with 8 nucleotides matching TRBD2. The CDR3 loop spans 14 amino acids. Trimming cost V 5 bases and J 5 bases; bases outside gene matches: 7. CDR1 and CDR2 from the germline V gene are MDHEN and SYDVKM. The CDR3 DNA sequence: TGTGCCAGCAGTACCCCCCGGGGGGGTGAGACCCAGTACTTC. Protein product: CASSTPRGGETQYF.

This rearrangement joins TRBV28 to TRBJ2-3; 9 bases map to TRBD2. This CDR3 region has 15 residues. V lost 8 bases, J lost 5 bases, and 11 bases stayed unmatched. Germline lookup yields CDR1 MDHEN and CDR2 SYDVKM. The CDR3 nucleotides read TGTGCCAGCCTTCTCTCAGCGGGGGGATTAGATACGCAGTATTTT. Amino acid sequence: CASLLSAGGLDTQYF.

This chain uses TRBV4-3 with TRBJ1-3; no definite D call. Trimming stripped 1 base from V and 1 base from J, with 8 bases between. The germline V gene encodes CDR1 LGHNA and CDR2 YSLEER. The CDR3 is 15 amino acids. The CDR3 loop is CASSQVATSGNTIYF. The CDR3 DNA reads TGCGCCAGCAGCCAAGTTGCCACATCTGGAAACACCATATATTTT.

The chain uses TRBV5-1 and TRBJ1-1, with TRBD1 matching over 7 bases. V shed 5 bases, J shed 9 bases, and the junction held 7 bases outside the gene matches. Germline-derived CDR1 and CDR2 are SGHRS and YFSETQ. The CDR3 contains 12 residues. The DNA of the CDR3 is TGCGCCAGCAGTACGACAGGGAACAAAGCTTTCTTT. Translating gives CASSTTGNKAFF.

This chain links TRBV6-4 with TRBJ2-3; 8 nucleotides line up with TRBD2. The V and J ends lost 6 bases and 4 bases, in that order; junction bases with no gene match: 6. There are 14 residues in the CDR3. CDR1 and CDR2 from the germline V gene are MRHNA and SNTAGT. DNA for the CDR3: TGTGCCAGCAGCGGGGGGGCCGCGGCAGATACGCAGTATTTT. It translates to CASSGGAAADTQYF.

This clone was detected only once. The chain joins TRBV4-1 to TRBJ1-4, with TRBD1 as a possible D gene (6 bases). Trimming shortened V by 7 bases and J by 2 bases, and 17 bases separated the two germline ends. CDR1 and CDR2 from the germline V gene are MGHRA and YSYEKL. The CDR3 contains 16 residues. The CDR3 loop is CASTLETGITNEKLFF. The CDR3 DNA reads TGCGCCAGCACCCTTGAGACAGGCATTACTAATGAAAAACTGTTTTTT.

This clone was recorded only once. The CDR3 DNA sequence: TGTGCCAGCAGTCAGGTACAGGGGGCACAGCAGTACTTC. Translating it yields CASSQVQGAQQYF. V and J are TRBV28 and TRBJ2-7, with 9 bases matching TRBD1. Unmatched junction bases numbered 7, after V lost 5 bases and J lost 8 bases. CDR1 MDHEN and CDR2 SYDVKM come from the germline V gene. The CDR3 spans 13 residues.

The chain is built from TRBV5-6 and TRBJ2-3, with 9 bases matching TRBD2. The J segment lost 5 bases and the V segment lost 3 bases, leaving 7 bases of the junction unmatched. Germline loops: CDR1 SGHDT, CDR2 YYEEEE. The CDR3 spans 15 residues. The CDR3 region has the DNA TGTGCCAGCAGCTCGACCCTTAGCGGGGGAGATACGCAGTATTTT. Its translation: CASSSTLSGGDTQYF.

V usage is TRBV2 and J usage is TRBJ1-6; D unresolved. CDR3 length: 15 residues. Germline V lookup: CDR1 SNHLY, CDR2 FYNNEI. Trimming removed 2 bases from V and 6 bases from J, with 11 bases in between. The CDR3 nucleotides read TGTGCCAGCAGTGAATTAACGGTCCCTAATTCACCCCTCCACTTT. This encodes CASSELTVPNSPLHF.

This clone was seen a single time. The chain couples TRBV7-2 to TRBJ1-2; 7 nucleotides match TRBD1. CDR1 SGHTA and CDR2 FQGNSA come from the germline V gene. This CDR3 contains 14 residues. The trim removed 5 bases at V and 5 bases at J, leaving 8 bases unmatched. In nucleotides, the CDR3 is TGTGCCAGCAGCAGACAGGGACCCGTTTATGGCTACACCTTC. It codes for CASSRQGPVYGYTF.

This sequence joins TRBV5-1 and TRBJ2-7, with D perhaps matching TRBD1 (5 bases). V lost 2 bases and J lost 4, with 16 bases in between. Germline V gene sequence: CDR1 SGHRS, CDR2 YFSETQ. The CDR3 contains 15 residues. The CDR3 protein is CASSFSGLRSYEQYF. The CDR3, as DNA: TGCGCCAGCAGCTTTTCAGGGTTGAGATCTTACGAGCAGTACTTC.

J is TRBJ2-2 and V is TRBV9; D is unclear. The CDR3 contains 14 residues. From germline, CDR1 is SGDLS and CDR2 YYNGEE. V lost 0 bases and J lost 2, with 5 bases in between. CDR3: CASSVAPNTGELFF. CDR3 DNA: TGTGCCAGCAGCGTAGCCCCAAACACCGGGGAGCTGTTTTTT.

This rearrangement joins TRBV9 to TRBJ2-7; 9 nucleotides line up with TRBD2. Losses at the gene ends were 3 bases for V and 1 base for J; bases not matched to a gene: 5. The CDR3 runs 15 residues. Germline V gene lookup returns CDR1 SGDLS and CDR2 YYNGEE. Written as DNA, the CDR3 is TGTGCCAGCAGCGCCGGGACTAGCTGGTCCTACGAGCAGTACTTC. Its protein is CASSAGTSWSYEQYF.

The V gene is TRBV4-1, the J gene TRBJ1-4; the D gene is possibly TRBD1 (5 bases). Trimming stripped 5 bases from V and 5 bases from J, with 18 bases between. The CDR3 extends over 16 amino acids. The V gene's germline CDR1 is MGHRA and CDR2 YSYEKL. CDR3 in amino acids: CASSSHPQVVNEKLFF. The CDR3 DNA follows: TGCGCCAGCAGCTCGCATCCACAGGTCGTGAATGAAAAACTGTTTTTT.

The rearrangement links TRBV7-8 to TRBJ1-1; TRBD1 might be the D (5 bases). The length of the CDR3 is 17 residues. Germline loops: CDR1 SGHVS, CDR2 FQNEAQ. The V gene lost 0 bases and the J gene lost 3 bases, with 17 bases spanning the gap. The CDR3 sequence is CASSLAGRGTQYTEAFF. For the CDR3, the DNA is TGTGCCAGCAGCTTAGCGGGTCGGGGGACCCAGTACACTGAAGCTTTCTTT.

Only a few counts were recorded for this clone. A junction end diverges from the germline sequence, so it may reflect a read error. The chain carries TRBV6-1 and TRBJ2-7, with 7 nucleotides matching TRBD2. Germline values: CDR1 MNHNS, CDR2 SASEGT. This CDR3 has 19 amino acids. The CDR3 DNA reads TGTGCCAGCAGTGGATCCGACCGCTCGCAGGGAGGGGAATCCTCCGAGCAGTACTTC. It is translated as CASSGSDRSQGGESSEQYF.

The rearrangement links TRBV2 to TRBJ2-1, with a weak D call TRBD2 (6 bases). The CDR3 spans 13 residues. V lost 4 bases and J lost 16, with 20 bases in between. Germline-derived CDR1 and CDR2 are SNHLY and FYNNEI. The CDR3, as DNA: TGTGCCAGCAGTGCCGGAGGGGCCTACAGTGGTTTCTTC. It encodes CASSAGGAYSGFF. Filled out from reference TRBV2 and TRBJ2-1, the complete variable domain reads EPEVTQTPSHQVTQMGQEVILRCVPISNHLYFYWYRQILGQKVEFLVSFYNNEISEKSEIFDDQFSVERPDGSNFTLKIRSTKLEDSAMYFCASSAGGAYSGFFGPGTRLTVL.

V usage is TRBV7-2 and J usage is TRBJ2-3, with TRBD1 as a possible D gene (6 bases). The V and J ends lost 3 bases and 2 bases respectively, with 9 bases between them. CDR3 length equals 14 residues. Germline CDR1 SGHTA, CDR2 FQGNSA. This CDR3 reads CASSLGAYTDTQYF. The CDR3 nucleotides are TGTGCCAGCAGCTTGGGGGCCTACACAGATACGCAGTATTTT. The full variable domain, rest sourced from reference TRBV7-2 and TRBJ2-3, is GAGVSQSPSNKVTEKGKDVELRCDPISGHTALYWYRQSLGQGLEFLIYFQGNSAPDKSGLPSDRFSAERTGGSVSTLTIQRTQQEDSAVYLCASSLGAYTDTQYFGPGTRLTVL.

The chain uses TRBV5-4 and TRBJ1-2; TRBD1 agrees at 7 bases. Germline loops: CDR1 SGHNT, CDR2 YYREEE (reference sequence). The CDR3 loop spans 15 amino acids. V trimming: 4 bases; J trimming: 7 bases; junction bases outside the gene matches: 13. The CDR3 DNA is TGTGCCAGCAGCCTTGGAGGACAGGTAGTAACTGGCTACACCTTC. Translating it yields CASSLGGQVVTGYTF.

The chain is built from TRBV7-3 and TRBJ1-2; 9 bases are shared with TRBD1. CDR3 length equals 14 residues. Germline V CDR1 and CDR2: SGHTA, FQGTGA. J lost 3 bases, V lost 3 bases, and 2 bases had no gene match. CDR3 loop: CASSLTGGDYGYTF. As DNA, the CDR3 is TGTGCCAGCAGCTTGACAGGGGGTGACTATGGCTACACCTTC.

The chain's CDR3 is CASSLVGPGGADTQYF. CDR3 coding DNA: TGCGCCAGCAGCTTGGTAGGTCCAGGGGGCGCAGATACGCAGTATTTT. The gene calls are TRBV5-1 and TRBJ2-3; 8 bases map to TRBD1. V trimming: 0 bases; J trimming: 4 bases; junction bases outside the gene matches: 7. The CDR3 contains 16 residues. Germline CDR1 and CDR2: SGHRS and YFSETQ.

V is TRBV9 and J is TRBJ1-1; 7 bases are shared with TRBD1. This CDR3 has 14 residues. In germline, CDR1 is SGDLS, CDR2 YYNGEE. With 5 bases clipped from V and 0 bases from J, the junction kept 4 bases outside the gene matches. The CDR3 region has the DNA TGTGCCAGCAGTGGACAGGCAATGAACACTGAAGCTTTCTTT. Its protein product is CASSGQAMNTEAFF.

This chain connects TRBV18 to TRBJ1-5; D remains unclear. Germline V lookup: CDR1 KGHSH, CDR2 LQKENI. Trimming removed 1 base from V and 5 bases from J, with 6 bases in between. This CDR3 has 13 amino acids. The CDR3, as DNA: TGTGCCAGCTCACCACAACTAGATCAGCCCCAGCATTTT. Protein product: CASSPQLDQPQHF.

V and J are TRBV19 and TRBJ2-2; 8 bases map to TRBD1. Germline V lookup: CDR1 LNHDA, CDR2 SQIVND (reference sequence). The CDR3 loop spans 15 amino acids. V trimming: 4 bases; J trimming: 3 bases; junction bases outside the gene matches: 4. This chain's CDR3 is CASSSGQGDTGELFF. CDR3 DNA sequence: TGTGCCAGTAGTAGCGGACAGGGAGACACCGGGGAGCTGTTTTTT. Based on the CDR3 plus reference TRBV19 and TRBJ2-2, the full variable domain is DGGITQSPKYLFRKEGQNVTLSCEQNLNHDAMYWYRQDPGQGLRLIYYSQIVNDFQKGDIAEGYSVSREKKESFPLTVTSAQKNPTAFYLCASSSGQGDTGELFFGEGSRLTVL.

V gene TRBV4-1 combines with J gene TRBJ2-1; weak D call: TRBD1 (6 bases). The CDR3 contains 13 residues. The ends were cut back, 5 bases at V and 5 bases at J, with 10 bases in the middle. CDR1 MGHRA and CDR2 YSYEKL come from the germline V gene. This CDR3 is CASSIRTDNEQFF. As DNA, the CDR3 is TGCGCCAGCAGCATCCGGACAGACAATGAGCAGTTCTTC.

As regards this clone: The junction and the germline gene differ at one end; a read error may be behind it. Other DNA sequences in the sample encode the same CDR3. The chain combines TRBV19 with TRBJ2-7; a possible D gene is TRBD1 (5 bases). The CDR3 contains 16 residues. The germline CDR1 and CDR2 sequences are LNHDA and SQIVND (reference sequence). This chain's CDR3 is CASSMLVGAGPYEQYF. The CDR3 region has the DNA TGTGCTAGTAGTATGTTAGTAGGGGCAGGCCCCTACGAGCAGTACTTC.

This clone was counted once. V gene TRBV9 combines with J gene TRBJ2-1, with 9 bases matching TRBD2. J lost 3 bases, V lost 0 bases, and 13 bases had no gene match. The CDR3 is 19 amino acids. Germline CDR1 SGDLS, CDR2 YYNGEE. The CDR3 DNA sequence: TGTGCCAGCAGCGTAGTCTCGGGCGGGGGGGATCGCAGCTACAATGAGCAGTTCTTC. Protein product: CASSVVSGGGDRSYNEQFF.